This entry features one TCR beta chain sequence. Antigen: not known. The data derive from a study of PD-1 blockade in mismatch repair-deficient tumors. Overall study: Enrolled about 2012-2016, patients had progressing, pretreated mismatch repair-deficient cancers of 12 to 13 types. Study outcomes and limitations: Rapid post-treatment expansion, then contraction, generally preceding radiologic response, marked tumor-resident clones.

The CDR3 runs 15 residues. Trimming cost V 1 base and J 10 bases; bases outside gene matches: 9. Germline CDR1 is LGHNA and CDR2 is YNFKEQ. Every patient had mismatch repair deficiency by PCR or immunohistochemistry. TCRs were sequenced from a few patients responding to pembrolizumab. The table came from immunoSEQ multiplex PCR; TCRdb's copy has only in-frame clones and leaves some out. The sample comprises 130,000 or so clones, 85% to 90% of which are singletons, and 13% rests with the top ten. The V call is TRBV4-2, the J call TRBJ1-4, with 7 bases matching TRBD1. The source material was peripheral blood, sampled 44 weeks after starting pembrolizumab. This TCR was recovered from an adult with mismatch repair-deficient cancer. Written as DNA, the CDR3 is TGTGCCAGCAGCCAAGTACAGGGGAGGAGCGGAAAACTGTTTTTT. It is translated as CASSQVQGRSGKLFF.